This TCR beta chain was sequenced in a study of T-cell memory formation after mild COVID-19. 5'RACE, which relied on constant-segment primers, yielded TCR alpha and TCR beta cDNA libraries carrying sample barcodes and UMIs. A single record per CDR3 protein comes from TCRdb applying MiXCR to the 5' RACE reads. The sample lists 250,000 to 300,000 distinct CDR3 sequences, around 15% occurring once. CDR1 is SGHTA and CDR2 is FQGNSA in the germline V gene. The CDR3 is 15 residues long. V was trimmed by 1 base and J by 4 bases, leaving 11 bases between them. The sequence was collected from a man aged 18 to 30 who had mild COVID-19 (a few samples of this study predate the infection). Cell type and time point are not known. The V call is TRBV7-2, the J call TRBJ2-1; no clear D. What was sequenced was PBMCs or a T cell subset sorted from them (not recorded which). The CDR3 DNA reads as TGTGCCAGCAGCTTAGAGGCGAACTTATACAATGAGCAGTTCTTC. As protein: CASSLEANLYNEQFF.